This is a list of T cell receptor beta chains from one sample in a study of Ad26.COV2.S vaccination and SARS-CoV-2 variants. Generated by immunoSEQ multiplex PCR, the TCRdb table keeps only in-frame clones and is missing some. Found here are 380,000 or so clones, roughly 90% of them singletons; the top ten hold roughly 10%. The sequences come from peripheral blood, collected in a trial of Ad26.COV2.S vaccine versus placebo. These TCRs come from a person aged 18-65 years who received the Ad26.COV2.S COVID-19 vaccine or a placebo. Each CDR3 is given with its conserved first and last residue. D genes are given only for firm matches. Size values are once, few and many counts, or a class for expanded clones, and some rows have none.

J gene: TRBJ1-5; V gene: TRBV19; D gene: NA; clone size: NA; CDR3 protein: CASSMKAQPQHF; CDR3 DNA: TGTGCCAGTAGTATGAAGGCCCAGCCCCAGCATTTT
J gene: TRBJ2-1; V gene: TRBV6-5; D gene: TRBD2; clone size: NA; CDR3 protein: CASSYGLAGVNEQFF; CDR3 DNA: TGTGCCAGCAGTTACGGGTTAGCGGGAGTGAATGAGCAGTTCTTC
J gene: TRBJ1-2; V gene: TRBV5-4; D gene: TRBD1; clone size: NA; CDR3 protein: CASSLSGQGLGYGYTF; CDR3 DNA: TGTGCCAGCAGCTTGTCCGGACAGGGGCTGGGCTATGGCTACACCTTC
J gene: TRBJ1-1; V gene: TRBV6-2/TRBV6-3; D gene: NA; clone size: NA; CDR3 protein: CASSQTGYTEAFF; CDR3 DNA: TGTGCCAGCAGTCAAACAGGGTACACTGAAGCTTTCTTT
J gene: TRBJ1-6; V gene: TRBV5-6; D gene: TRBD1; clone size: once; CDR3 protein: CASSADRAYNSPLHF; CDR3 DNA: TGTGCCAGCAGCGCGGACAGGGCTTATAATTCACCCCTCCACTTT
J gene: TRBJ2-7; V gene: TRBV5-1; D gene: NA; clone size: NA; CDR3 protein: CASSLSASQNYEQYF; CDR3 DNA: TGCGCCAGCAGCTTGTCTGCATCCCAGAACTACGAGCAGTACTTC
J gene: TRBJ2-1; V gene: TRBV19; D gene: NA; clone size: NA; CDR3 protein: CASSPLRGVHNEQFF; CDR3 DNA: TGTGCCAGTAGTCCACTGAGGGGGGTACACAATGAGCAGTTCTTC
J gene: TRBJ1-5; V gene: TRBV19; D gene: NA; clone size: once; CDR3 protein: CASSPRSWQPQHF; CDR3 DNA: TGTGCCAGTAGTCCCCGAAGTTGGCAGCCCCAGCATTTT
J gene: TRBJ2-7; V gene: TRBV21-1; D gene: NA; clone size: NA; CDR3 protein: CASSKAGDEQYF; CDR3 DNA: TGTGCCAGCAGCAAAGCAGGGGACGAGCAGTACTTC
J gene: TRBJ2-7; V gene: TRBV3-1/TRBV3-2; D gene: TRBD2; clone size: NA; CDR3 protein: CASSQGGGTYEQYF; CDR3 DNA: TGTGCCAGCAGCCAAGGGGGGGGAACCTACGAGCAGTACTTC
J gene: TRBJ2-5; V gene: TRBV6-2/TRBV6-3; D gene: NA; clone size: NA; CDR3 protein: CASSYPPQETQYF; CDR3 DNA: TGTGCCAGCAGTTACCCCCCCCAAGAGACCCAGTACTTC
J gene: TRBJ2-5; V gene: TRBV29-1; D gene: NA; clone size: NA; CDR3 protein: CSAAQGWEETQYF; CDR3 DNA: TGCAGCGCCGCCCAGGGGTGGGAAGAGACCCAGTACTTC
J gene: TRBJ2-7; V gene: TRBV19; D gene: NA; clone size: once; CDR3 protein: CASSIAGQGDYEQYF; CDR3 DNA: TGTGCCAGTAGTATAGCGGGGCAGGGAGACTACGAGCAGTACTTC
J gene: TRBJ1-2; V gene: TRBV11-2; D gene: NA; clone size: NA; CDR3 protein: CASSFEPGYGYTF; CDR3 DNA: TGTGCCAGCAGCTTCGAGCCCGGGTATGGCTACACCTTC
J gene: TRBJ1-3; V gene: TRBV10-3; D gene: NA; clone size: NA; CDR3 protein: CAISQQGGLSGNTIYF; CDR3 DNA: TGTGCCATCAGCCAACAGGGTGGGCTCTCTGGAAACACCATATATTTT
J gene: TRBJ1-1; V gene: TRBV10-3; D gene: TRBD1; clone size: NA; CDR3 protein: CAIRPQGEAEAFF; CDR3 DNA: TGTGCCATCAGACCACAGGGGGAAGCTGAAGCTTTCTTT
J gene: TRBJ2-2; V gene: TRBV28; D gene: NA; clone size: once; CDR3 protein: CASKDTPNTGELFF; CDR3 DNA: TGTGCCAGCAAAGACACTCCGAACACCGGGGAGCTGTTTTTT
J gene: TRBJ2-1; V gene: TRBV7-8; D gene: TRBD2; clone size: NA; CDR3 protein: CASSLKREVYNEQFF; CDR3 DNA: TGTGCCAGCAGCTTAAAGCGGGAGGTGTACAATGAGCAGTTCTTC
J gene: TRBJ1-1; V gene: TRBV9; D gene: NA; clone size: once; CDR3 protein: CASNYLIGVNTEAFF; CDR3 DNA: TGTGCCAGCAATTATCTGATAGGCGTGAACACTGAAGCTTTCTTT
J gene: TRBJ2-3; V gene: TRBV28; D gene: NA; clone size: NA; CDR3 protein: CASSLNRGGWRDTQYF; CDR3 DNA: TGTGCCAGCAGTTTGAATCGGGGTGGGTGGAGGGATACGCAGTATTTT
J gene: TRBJ1-1; V gene: TRBV18; D gene: NA; clone size: NA; CDR3 protein: CASSPNSNTEAFF; CDR3 DNA: TGTGCCAGCTCACCAAACTCGAACACTGAAGCTTTCTTT